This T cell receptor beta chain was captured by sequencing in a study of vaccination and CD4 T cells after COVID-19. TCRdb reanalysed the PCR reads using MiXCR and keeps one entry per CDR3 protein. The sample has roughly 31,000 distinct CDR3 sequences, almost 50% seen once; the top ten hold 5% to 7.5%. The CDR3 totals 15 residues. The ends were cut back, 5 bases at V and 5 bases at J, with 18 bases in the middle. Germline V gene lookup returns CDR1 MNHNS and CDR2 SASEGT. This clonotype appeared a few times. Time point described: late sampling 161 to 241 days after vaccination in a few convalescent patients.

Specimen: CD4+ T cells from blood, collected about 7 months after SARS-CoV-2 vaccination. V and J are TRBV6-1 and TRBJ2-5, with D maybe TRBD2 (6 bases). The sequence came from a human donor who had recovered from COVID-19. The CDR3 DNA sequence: TGTGCCAGCAGTCCGTCCCTCCGGGACTTTGAGACCCAGTACTTC. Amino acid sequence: CASSPSLRDFETQYF.